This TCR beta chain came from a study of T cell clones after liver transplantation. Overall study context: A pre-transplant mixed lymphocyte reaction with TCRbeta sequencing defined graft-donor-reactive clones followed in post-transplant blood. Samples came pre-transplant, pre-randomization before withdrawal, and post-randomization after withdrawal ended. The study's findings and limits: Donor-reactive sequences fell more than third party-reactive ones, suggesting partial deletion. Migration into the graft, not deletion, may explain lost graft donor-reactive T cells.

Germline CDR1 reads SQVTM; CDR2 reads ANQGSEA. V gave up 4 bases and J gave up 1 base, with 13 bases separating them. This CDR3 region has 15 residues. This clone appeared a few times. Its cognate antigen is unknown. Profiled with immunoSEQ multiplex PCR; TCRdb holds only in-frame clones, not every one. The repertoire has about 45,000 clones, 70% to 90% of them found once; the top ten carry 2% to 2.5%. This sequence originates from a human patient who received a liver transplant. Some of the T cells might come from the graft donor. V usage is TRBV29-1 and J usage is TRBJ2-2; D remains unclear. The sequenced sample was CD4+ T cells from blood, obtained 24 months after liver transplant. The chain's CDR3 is CSVARSTKNTGELFF. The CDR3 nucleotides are TGCAGCGTTGCAAGGTCAACAAAGAACACCGGGGAGCTGTTTTTT.